Listed below are T cell receptor beta chains from one sample, sequenced in a study of PD-1 blockade in mismatch repair-deficient tumors. These TCRs are of unknown antigen specificity. TCRdb's table, derived via immunoSEQ multiplex PCR, lists solely in-frame clones and lacks some. In the table there are more than 7,500 clones, about 87% of which are singletons. The source was cells cultured in vitro, collected from a patient treated with pembrolizumab. The receptor set was obtained from an adult with mismatch repair-deficient cancer. The CDR3 runs from the conserved cysteine through the conserved F or W. A D gene is named only where the DNA matches it firmly. Not all rows give a size; the values are once, few, many and, for expanded clones, a class.

.,TRBJ1-5,.,TRBV2,TGTGCCAGCAGTGTGGACAGTCATAGCAATCAGCCCCAGCATTTT,CASSVDSHSNQPQHF
.,TRBJ1-1,.,TRBV27,TGTGCCAGCAGTTTAAGAGGGGGGAACACTGAAGCTTTCTTT,CASSLRGGNTEAFF
once,TRBJ1-1,.,TRBV28,TGTGCCAGCAGTATTACAATACAGGACAGGAACACTGAAGCTTTCTTT,CASSITIQDRNTEAFF
.,TRBJ2-1,TRBD2,TRBV5-1,TGCGCCAGCAGCTCACAATCCGGGTGGCTAGCGGACTACAATGAGCAGTTCTTC,CASSSQSGWLADYNEQFF
.,TRBJ2-3,.,TRBV6-1,TGTGCCAGCAGTGCTACTCTGGCGTCTAGCACAGATACGCAGTATTTT,CASSATLASSTDTQYF
.,TRBJ2-7,TRBD1,TRBV30,TGTGCCTGGAGTGTAGGACAGGGGACCGACTACGAGCAGTACTTC,CAWSVGQGTDYEQYF
.,TRBJ1-1,.,TRBV5-1,TGCGCCAGCAGCGCCCAGAGGAACACTGAAGCTTTCTTT,CASSAQRNTEAFF
few,TRBJ1-5,.,TRBV27,TGTGCCAGCAGTTTATCGAGGACCGTACAGCCCCAGCATTTT,CASSLSRTVQPQHF
.,TRBJ2-7,TRBD2,TRBV7-8,TGTGCCAGCAGCTTGGGGGCCGGGACTAGCGGGATACGGGCCTACGAGCAGTACTTC,CASSLGAGTSGIRAYEQYF
.,TRBJ1-4,.,TRBV28,TGTGCCAGCAGTTTTGGTGAAAAACTGTTTTTT,CASSFGEKLFF
.,TRBJ2-2,.,TRBV23-1,TGCGCCAGCAGTCAAGACCGGGACTGGAACACCGGGGAGCTGTTTTTT,CASSQDRDWNTGELFF
.,TRBJ1-2,.,TRBV16,TGTGCCAGCAGCCAATCTGATCTCGGCCACTTAAACTATGGCTACACCTTC,CASSQSDLGHLNYGYTF
.,TRBJ2-7,.,TRBV14,TGTGCCAGCAGCCGGGGGAGCGCCTACGAGCAGTACTTC,CASSRGSAYEQYF
.,TRBJ1-5,TRBD1,TRBV28,TGTGCCAGCAGTTCGTCGGACAGGGGTCATCAGCCCCAGCATTTT,CASSSSDRGHQPQHF
.,TRBJ2-7,TRBD2,TRBV2,TGTGCCAGCAGTGAATTTGGCGGGGGAGCCTACGAGCAGTACTTC,CASSEFGGGAYEQYF
.,TRBJ2-7,.,TRBV28,TGTGCCAGCAGTCCTACCGTGATCTCTTACGAGCAGTACTTC,CASSPTVISYEQYF
.,TRBJ2-7,TRBD1,TRBV5-1,TGCGCCAGCAGCTTCGGGACAGGAGGATACGAGCAGTACTTC,CASSFGTGGYEQYF
few,TRBJ2-3,.,TRBV7-2,TGTGCCAGCAGCTTAGAAGGTTTTAGCACAGATACGCAGTATTTT,CASSLEGFSTDTQYF
.,TRBJ2-3,TRBD2,TRBV7-9,TGTGCCAGCAGCCTACTAGCGGCAAGCACAGATACGCAGTATTTT,CASSLLAASTDTQYF
.,TRBJ1-1,.,TRBV30,TGTGCCTGGAGTCCCGGGTTAGTTGCTGAAGCTTTCTTT,CAWSPGLVAEAFF
.,TRBJ2-7,TRBD1,TRBV28,TGTGCCAGCAGGGATCCGGGACAGGGGATTTACGAGCAGTACTTC,CASRDPGQGIYEQYF
.,TRBJ2-3,TRBD2,TRBV15,TGTGCCACCAGCAGAGAAGCGGGAGGGCCCGCACAGTATTTT,CATSREAGGPAQYF
.,TRBJ1-4,.,TRBV4-1,TGCGCCAGCAGCCGACCCGCGTCAGGCCTTAATGAAAAACTGTTTTTT,CASSRPASGLNEKLFF
.,TRBJ2-3,TRBD2,TRBV10-2,TGCGCCAGCAGTTTAGCGGGAGGGACAGATACGCAGTATTTT,CASSLAGGTDTQYF
once,TRBJ1-2,TRBD1,TRBV27,TGTGCCAGCAGTTTTCGGACAGGGGCCGGTCACACCTTC,CASSFRTGAGHTF
.,TRBJ2-3,TRBD2,TRBV7-3,TGTGCCAGCAGCTTAACCTATACTAGCGGGAGTCGCACAGATACGCAGTATTTT,CASSLTYTSGSRTDTQYF
.,TRBJ2-7,.,TRBV20-1,TGCAGTGCTAGCCTCCTCGGGGAGCAGTACTTC,CSASLLGEQYF
.,TRBJ2-1,.,TRBV2,TGTGCCAGCAGTGAAGGACGAGCGGTATACAATGAGCAGTTCTTC,CASSEGRAVYNEQFF
.,TRBJ2-7,.,TRBV11-3,TGTGCCAGCAGCCAACAGGACAGTTACGAGCAGTACTTC,CASSQQDSYEQYF
once,TRBJ1-1,TRBD1,TRBV28,TGTGCCAGCAGTCTCCGGACAGGAAAGGTGAACACTGAAGCTTTCTTT,CASSLRTGKVNTEAFF
once,TRBJ2-3,TRBD2,TRBV5-6,TGTGCCAGCAGCTTGGCAGCGGGAGGGGGAGCGCAGTATTTT,CASSLAAGGGAQYF
.,TRBJ2-1,.,TRBV6-1,TGTGCCAGCCTACTAGGATCCTACAATGAGCAGTTCTTC,CASLLGSYNEQFF
.,TRBJ2-1,.,TRBV19,TGTGCCAGTACGGGCGGCGGGGTCTACAATGAGCAGTTCTTC,CASTGGGVYNEQFF
.,TRBJ2-7,.,TRBV5-1,TGCGCCAGCAGCTTGGAGCTAGAGGTGTACGAGCAGTACTTC,CASSLELEVYEQYF
.,TRBJ1-1,.,TRBV7-5,TGTGCCAGAAGCTTAAGCAGGGCGGACACTGAAGCTTTCTTT,CARSLSRADTEAFF
.,TRBJ2-3,TRBD2,TRBV7-2,TGTGCCAGCAGCTTAGGTCTGGGAGGGGACACAGATACGCAGTATTTT,CASSLGLGGDTDTQYF
.,TRBJ1-1,TRBD1,TRBV5-6,TGTGCCAGCAGCTGGACGGCGGAGGGGGCCGCTGAAGCTTTCTTT,CASSWTAEGAAEAFF
.,TRBJ2-3,TRBD2,TRBV29-1,TGCAGCGTTGAAATCCTGGGACTAGCGGGCACTAGCACAGATACGCAGTATTTT,CSVEILGLAGTSTDTQYF
.,TRBJ1-2,.,TRBV29-1,TGCAGCGTTGTTTGGGGAGAAGGGAAGTATGGCTACACCTTC,CSVVWGEGKYGYTF
.,TRBJ1-1,.,TRBV6-5,TGTGCCAGCTCCCCGGGACCAGGCACTGAAGCTTTCTTT,CASSPGPGTEAFF
.,TRBJ1-3,.,TRBV5-6,TGTGCCAGCAGCTTGCCGGATCCTGTCTCTGGAAACACCATATATTTT,CASSLPDPVSGNTIYF
.,TRBJ2-7,.,TRBV10-3,TGTGCCATCAGTGATTATTACGAGCAGTACTTC,CAISDYYEQYF
few,TRBJ2-3,.,TRBV20-1,TGCAGTGCTCCTGGGGGGGGCACGCAGTATTTT,CSAPGGGTQYF
.,TRBJ2-1,.,TRBV5-1,TGCGCCAGCAGCTTGGCCGGGCGTAGCTCCTACAATGAGCAGTTCTTC,CASSLAGRSSYNEQFF
.,TRBJ2-5,TRBD1,TRBV7-8,TGTGCCAGCAGCTTCTTAGGGACAGGTCGAGAGACCCAGTACTTC,CASSFLGTGRETQYF